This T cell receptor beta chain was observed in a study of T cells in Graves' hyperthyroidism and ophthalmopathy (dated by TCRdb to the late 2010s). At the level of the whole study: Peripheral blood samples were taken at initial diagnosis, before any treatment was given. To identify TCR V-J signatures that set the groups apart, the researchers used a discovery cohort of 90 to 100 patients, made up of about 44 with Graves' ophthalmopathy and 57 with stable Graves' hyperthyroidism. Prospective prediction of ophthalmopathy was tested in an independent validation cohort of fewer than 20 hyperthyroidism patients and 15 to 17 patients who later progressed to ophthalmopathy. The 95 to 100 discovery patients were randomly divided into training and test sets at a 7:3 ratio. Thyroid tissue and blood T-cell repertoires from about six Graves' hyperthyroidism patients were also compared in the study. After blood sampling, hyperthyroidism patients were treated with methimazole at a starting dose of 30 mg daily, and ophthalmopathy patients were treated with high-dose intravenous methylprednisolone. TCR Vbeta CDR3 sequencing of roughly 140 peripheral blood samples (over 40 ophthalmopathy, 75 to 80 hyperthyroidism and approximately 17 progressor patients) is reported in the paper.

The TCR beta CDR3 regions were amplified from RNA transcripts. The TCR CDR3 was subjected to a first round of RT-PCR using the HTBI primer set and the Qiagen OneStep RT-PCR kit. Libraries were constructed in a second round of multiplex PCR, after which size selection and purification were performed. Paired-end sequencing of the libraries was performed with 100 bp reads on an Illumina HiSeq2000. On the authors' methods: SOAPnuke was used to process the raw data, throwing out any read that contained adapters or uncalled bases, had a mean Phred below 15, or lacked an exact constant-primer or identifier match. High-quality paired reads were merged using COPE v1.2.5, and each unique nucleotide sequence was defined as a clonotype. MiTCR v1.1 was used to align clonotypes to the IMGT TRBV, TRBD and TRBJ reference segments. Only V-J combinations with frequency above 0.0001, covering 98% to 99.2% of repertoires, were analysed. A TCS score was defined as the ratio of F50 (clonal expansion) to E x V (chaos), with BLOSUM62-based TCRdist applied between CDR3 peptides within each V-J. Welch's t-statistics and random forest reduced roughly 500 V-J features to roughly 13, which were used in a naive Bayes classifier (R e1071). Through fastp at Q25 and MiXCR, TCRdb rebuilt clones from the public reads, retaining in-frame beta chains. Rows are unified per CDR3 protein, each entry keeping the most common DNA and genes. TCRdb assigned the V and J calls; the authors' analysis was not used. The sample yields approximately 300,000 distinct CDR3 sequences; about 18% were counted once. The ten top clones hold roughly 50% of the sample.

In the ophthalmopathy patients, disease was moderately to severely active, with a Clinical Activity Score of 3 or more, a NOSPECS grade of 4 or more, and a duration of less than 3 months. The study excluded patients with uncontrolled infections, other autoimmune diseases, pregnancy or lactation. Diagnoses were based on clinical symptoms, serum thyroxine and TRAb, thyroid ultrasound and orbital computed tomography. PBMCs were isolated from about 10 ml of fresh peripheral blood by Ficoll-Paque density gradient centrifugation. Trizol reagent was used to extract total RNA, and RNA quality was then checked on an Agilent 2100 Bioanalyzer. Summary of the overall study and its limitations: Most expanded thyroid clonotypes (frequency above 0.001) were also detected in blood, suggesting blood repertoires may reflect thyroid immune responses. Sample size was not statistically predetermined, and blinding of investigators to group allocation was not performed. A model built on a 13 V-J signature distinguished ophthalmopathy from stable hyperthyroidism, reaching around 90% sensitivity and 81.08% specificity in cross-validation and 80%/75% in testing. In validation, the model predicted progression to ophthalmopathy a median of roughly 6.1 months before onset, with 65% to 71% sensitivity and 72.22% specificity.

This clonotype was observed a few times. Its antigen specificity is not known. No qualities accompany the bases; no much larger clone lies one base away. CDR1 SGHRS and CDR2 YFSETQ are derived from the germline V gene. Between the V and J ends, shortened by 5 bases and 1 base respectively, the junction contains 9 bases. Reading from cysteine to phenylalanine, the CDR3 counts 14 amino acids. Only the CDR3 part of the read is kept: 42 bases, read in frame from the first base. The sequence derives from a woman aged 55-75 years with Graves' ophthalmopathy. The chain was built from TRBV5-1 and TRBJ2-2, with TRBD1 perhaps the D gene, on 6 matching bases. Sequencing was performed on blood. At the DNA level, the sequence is TGCGCCAGCAGGGACAGCCTGAACACCGGGGAGCTGTTTTTT. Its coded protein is CASRDSLNTGELFF.